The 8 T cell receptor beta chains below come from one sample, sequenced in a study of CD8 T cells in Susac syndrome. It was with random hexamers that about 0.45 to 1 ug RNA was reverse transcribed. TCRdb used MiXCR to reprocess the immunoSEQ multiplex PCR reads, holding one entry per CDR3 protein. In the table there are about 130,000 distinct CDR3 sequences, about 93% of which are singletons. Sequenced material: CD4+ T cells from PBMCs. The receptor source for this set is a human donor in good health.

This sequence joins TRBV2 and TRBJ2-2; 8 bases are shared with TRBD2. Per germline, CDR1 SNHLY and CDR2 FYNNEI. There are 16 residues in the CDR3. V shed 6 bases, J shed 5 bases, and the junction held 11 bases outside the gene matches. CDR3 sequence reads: CASRQAAGGGTGELFF. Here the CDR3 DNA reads TGTGCCAGCAGGCAAGCCGCGGGAGGAGGAACCGGGGAGCTGTTTTTT.

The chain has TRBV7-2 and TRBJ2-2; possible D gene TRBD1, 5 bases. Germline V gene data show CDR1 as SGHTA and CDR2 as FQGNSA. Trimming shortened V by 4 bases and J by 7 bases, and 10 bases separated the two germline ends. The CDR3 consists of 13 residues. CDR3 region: CASSSPGFGELFF. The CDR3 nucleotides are TGTGCCAGCAGCTCCCCAGGGTTCGGGGAGCTGTTTTTT.

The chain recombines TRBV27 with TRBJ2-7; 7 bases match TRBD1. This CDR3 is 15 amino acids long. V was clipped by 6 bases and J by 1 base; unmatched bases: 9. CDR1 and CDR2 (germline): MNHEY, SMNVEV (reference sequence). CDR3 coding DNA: TGTGCCAGCAGATCGAGACAGGGATCTTCCTACGAGCAGTACTTC. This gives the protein CASRSRQGSSYEQYF.

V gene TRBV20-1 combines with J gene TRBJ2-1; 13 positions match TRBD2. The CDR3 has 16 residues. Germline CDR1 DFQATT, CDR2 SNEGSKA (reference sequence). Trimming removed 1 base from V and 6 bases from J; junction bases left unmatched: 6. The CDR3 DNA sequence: TGCAGTGCTAGAGGGACTAGCGGGAGTGAAACCAATGAGCAGTTCTTC. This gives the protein CSARGTSGSETNEQFF.

CDR3 sequence: CSARAGVRTDTQYF. In DNA, the CDR3 is TGCAGTGCTAGAGCGGGAGTAAGGACAGATACGCAGTATTTT. The chain combines TRBV20-1 with TRBJ2-3; D is perhaps TRBD2 (6 bases). Trimming took off 1 base at V and 3 bases at J, with 11 bases between the two ends. This CDR3 region has 14 residues. CDR1 and CDR2 (germline): DFQATT, SNEGSKA (reference sequence).

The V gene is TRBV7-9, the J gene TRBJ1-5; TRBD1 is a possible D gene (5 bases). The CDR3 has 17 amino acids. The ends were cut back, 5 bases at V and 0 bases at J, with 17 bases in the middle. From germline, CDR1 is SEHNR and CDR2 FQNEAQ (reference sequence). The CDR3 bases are TGTGCCAGCAGCCTCGGACCGCGGGGGGTTAGCAATCAGCCCCAGCATTTT. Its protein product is CASSLGPRGVSNQPQHF. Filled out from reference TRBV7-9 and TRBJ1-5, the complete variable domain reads DTGVSQNPRHKITKRGQNVTFRCDPISEHNRLYWYRQTLGQGPEFLTYFQNEAQLEKSRLLSDRFSAERPKGSFSTLEIQRTEQGDSAMYLCASSLGPRGVSNQPQHFGDGTRLSIL.

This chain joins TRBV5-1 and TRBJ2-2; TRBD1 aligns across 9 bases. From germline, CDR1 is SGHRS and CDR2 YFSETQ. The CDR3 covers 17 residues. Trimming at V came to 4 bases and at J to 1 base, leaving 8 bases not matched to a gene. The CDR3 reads CASSPLGQGLNTGELFF. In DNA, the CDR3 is TGCGCCAGCAGCCCGCTAGGACAGGGGCTGAACACCGGGGAGCTGTTTTTT.

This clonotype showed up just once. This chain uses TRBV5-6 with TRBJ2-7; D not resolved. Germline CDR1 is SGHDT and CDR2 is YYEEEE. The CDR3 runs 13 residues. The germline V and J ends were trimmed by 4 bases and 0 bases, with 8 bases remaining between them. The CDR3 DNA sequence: TGTGCCAGCAGCCTGCAGAGCTCCTACGAGCAGTACTTC. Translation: CASSLQSSYEQYF.